Sequencing of this TCR beta chain was carried out in a study of CD8 T cells in Susac syndrome. Notes on the study in general: The total CD8+ repertoires yielded fewer than 20 Susac-specific public clones and the CD8+ TEMRA repertoires yielded roughly 5.

After extraction with the RNeasy kit, roughly 0.5 to 1 ug of the RNA was reverse transcribed using random hexamers. From the immunoSEQ multiplex PCR reads, TCRdb called clonotypes with MiXCR, one entry per CDR3 protein. The data contain 70,000 to 95,000 distinct CDR3 sequences, approximately 95% of them singletons. Purification of the CD8+ and CD4+ T cells relied on negative isolation, and TEMRA cells underwent FACS enrichment. With regard to this clonotype: Its target is unknown.

CDR3 length equals 14 residues. The germline V gene has CDR1 DFQATT and CDR2 SNEGSKA (reference sequence). V lost 0 bases, J lost 5 bases, and 13 bases lay in between. The sequence derives from a human donor with Susac syndrome. The sequencing sample was made of CD8+ T cells from PBMCs. V and J are TRBV20-1 and TRBJ1-2; perhaps TRBD1 as D (5 bases). The DNA of the CDR3 is TGCAGTGCTAGAGAGGGGGTCCAGCTGTATGGCTACACCTTC. It translates to CSAREGVQLYGYTF.